Sequencing of this T cell receptor beta chain was carried out in a study of T cell responses to AZD1222 COVID-19 vaccine. Comment on this clone: As yet, its antigen is unknown.

Assay used: immunoSEQ multiplex PCR; TCRdb lists only in-frame clones, some missing. The profile shows over 100,000 clones, around 90% of them singletons. Germline lookup yields CDR1 GTSNPN and CDR2 SVGIG (reference sequence). CDR3 size: 15 residues. V gave up 1 base and J gave up 4 bases, with 15 bases separating them. General observations from the study: Vaccine-associated CD4 TCRs ranged over spike, dominating at 160-218 and 743-854. Only a handful of AZD1222 recipients, roughly 6 in all, had baseline seropositivity.

This specimen was peripheral blood, taken on day 0 of MenACWY control vaccination. This TCR derives from an adult in good health. The genes are TRBV30 and TRBJ2-3, with D tentatively TRBD1 (5 bases). In DNA form, the CDR3 reads TGTGCCTGGAGTGGATCGACAGATGGCGCAGATACGCAGTATTTT. This encodes CAWSGSTDGADTQYF.